The rows below give T cell receptor beta chains drawn from one sample of a study of shared clonotypes between healthy human individuals. Sequenced by immunoSEQ multiplex PCR; TCRdb stores in-frame clones only, minus some. The sample carries more than 600,000 clones, approximately 90% recorded once. The sample consisted of naive CD8+ T cells sorted from blood. These receptors came from a man younger than 40 in good health. Both conserved end residues are part of each CDR3. D genes are given only for firm matches. The size of a clone is reported for some rows only, either as once, few or many, or as a class for expanded clones.

TRBV9	NA	NA	TRBJ2-1	TGTGCCAGCAGCGTAGTGAAGCGTAGCTCCTACAATGAGCAGTTCTTC	CASSVVKRSSYNEQFF
TRBV9	NA	NA	TRBJ2-2	TGTGCCAGCAGCGTAGAAGCCGGGGAGCTGTTTTTT	CASSVEAGELFF
TRBV7-8	NA	TRBD2	TRBJ2-5	TGTGCCAGCAGCTTAAGAGAGCTAGCGGGATTCCAAGAGACCCAGTACTTC	CASSLRELAGFQETQYF
TRBV27	NA	TRBD1	TRBJ1-5	TGTGCCAGCAGTTTATCAAGGACAGGGGGCAATCAGCCCCAGCATTTT	CASSLSRTGGNQPQHF
TRBV13	NA	NA	TRBJ2-7	TGTGCCAGCAGCTCCGGACCCTACGAGCAGTACTTC	CASSSGPYEQYF
TRBV7-9	NA	NA	TRBJ1-2	TGTGCCAGCAGCTCGCGGGGGGCTTGGTTTAACACCTTC	CASSSRGAWFNTF
TRBV28	NA	TRBD2	TRBJ2-1	TGTGCCAGCAGCCCACCTGGGACTAGCGGGAGGGCCGGTGATGAGCAGTTCTTC	CASSPPGTSGRAGDEQFF
TRBV4-3	NA	NA	TRBJ2-1	TGCGCCAGCAGCCAATATGGCGTTGACAATGAGCAGTTCTTC	CASSQYGVDNEQFF
TRBV19	NA	TRBD1	TRBJ1-3	TGTGCCAGTAGTACCAACACCCCGGACAGGTTACGGAACACCATATATTTT	CASSTNTPDRLRNTIYF
TRBV11-2	NA	NA	TRBJ2-4	TGTGCCAGCAGCTTAGAGTCAGGGGCCAAAAACATTCAGTACTTC	CASSLESGAKNIQYF
TRBV7-8	few	NA	TRBJ2-1	TGTGCCAGCAGCGCTTTACTGAGCTCCTACAATGAGCAGTTCTTC	CASSALLSSYNEQFF
TRBV7-6	NA	NA	TRBJ2-5	TGTGCCAGCAGCCCCCTCGCAGAGACCCAGTACTTC	CASSPLAETQYF
TRBV4-1	NA	NA	TRBJ1-1	TGCGCCAGCAGTCAGGGGATCATCAACACTGAAGCTTTCTTT	CASSQGIINTEAFF
TRBV27	NA	NA	TRBJ2-1	TGTGCCAGCACCCCGCACGTGGGCAATGAGCAGTTCTTC	CASTPHVGNEQFF
TRBV7-8	NA	NA	TRBJ2-7	TGTGCCAGCAGCTTAGGGAGAGCCTACGAGCAGTACTTC	CASSLGRAYEQYF
TRBV19	NA	NA	TRBJ1-5	TGTGCCAGTAGCACTGCGGGCGTGAGGAGCAATCAGCCCCAGCATTTT	CASSTAGVRSNQPQHF
TRBV7-9	NA	NA	TRBJ2-5	TGTGCCAGCAGCTTTGCAGAGGGGAGGGAGACCCAGTACTTC	CASSFAEGRETQYF
TRBV15	NA	TRBD2	TRBJ2-7	TGTGCCACCAGCAGTCTTGTAGCGGGAGAAGAGCAGTACTTC	CATSSLVAGEEQYF
TRBV7-9	NA	NA	TRBJ2-5	TGTGCCAGCCGGCGGGACAGCGAAGAGACCCAGTACTTC	CASRRDSEETQYF
TRBV2	NA	TRBD1	TRBJ2-2	TGTGCCAGCAGTCCCCAGGGGGCGAACACCGGGGAGCTGTTTTTT	CASSPQGANTGELFF
TRBV7-6	NA	TRBD2	TRBJ2-1	TGTGCCAGCAGCGGACCGGGACTAGCGGGAGTCGTCGATGAGCAGTTCTTC	CASSGPGLAGVVDEQFF
TRBV6-5	NA	NA	TRBJ2-7	TGTGCCAGCAGTCTCTCGACATTTTCCTACGAGCAGTACTTC	CASSLSTFSYEQYF
TRBV11-3	NA	TRBD2	TRBJ2-1	TGTGCCAGCAGTACTGGACTAGGGGATACGGAAGAGCAGTTCTTC	CASSTGLGDTEEQFF
TRBV27	NA	NA	TRBJ2-3	TGTGCCAGCAGCCAGGAAAGGACTTTTGATACGCAGTATTTT	CASSQERTFDTQYF
TRBV4-2	NA	NA	TRBJ1-4	TGTGCCAGCAGCCCACTCGGGACCGACACAACCACTAATGAAAAACTGTTTTTT	CASSPLGTDTTTNEKLFF
TRBV6-5	NA	NA	TRBJ2-7	TGTGCCAGCAGTTACTCGAATAGGTACGAGCAGTACTTC	CASSYSNRYEQYF
TRBV7-9	NA	TRBD1	TRBJ2-4	TGTGCCAGCAGCTCTTCTCGGGCCCCGGGGACAGGGGAAAAAAACATTCAGTACTTC	CASSSSRAPGTGEKNIQYF
TRBV5-4	NA	NA	TRBJ2-1	TGTGCCAGCAGCGGGGAACTCAATGAGCAGTTCTTC	CASSGELNEQFF
TRBV7-2	NA	NA	TRBJ2-7	TGTGCCAGCAGCTCTTACACAAGCCCCGCCTACGAGCAGTACTTC	CASSSYTSPAYEQYF
TRBV9	NA	NA	TRBJ1-1	TGTGCCAGCAGCGTCGGACAGTTCACTGAAGCTTTCTTT	CASSVGQFTEAFF
TRBV28	NA	NA	TRBJ1-1	TGTGCCAGCCGCGAGGGTGAGGCCCCTGAAGCTTTCTTT	CASREGEAPEAFF
TRBV7-2	NA	NA	TRBJ2-3	TGTGCCAGCAGCTCACCGGTAGGGGGTGATACGCAGTATTTT	CASSSPVGGDTQYF
TRBV27	NA	TRBD2	TRBJ2-1	TGTGCCAGCAGTTCCCGTAGCCCCACTAGCGGGATATACAATGAGCAGTTCTTC	CASSSRSPTSGIYNEQFF
TRBV7-9	NA	TRBD1	TRBJ2-5	TGTGCCAGCAGCTTAGGGCCCCAGGGGGCCGTCGAGACCCAGTACTTC	CASSLGPQGAVETQYF
TRBV27	NA	TRBD2	TRBJ2-3	TGTGCCAGCAGTTCCCAGCGGGAGTACCCCACAGATACGCAGTATTTT	CASSSQREYPTDTQYF
TRBV5-6	few	NA	TRBJ2-7	TGTGCCAGCAGTTCATTAGCCTACGAGCAGTACTTC	CASSSLAYEQYF
TRBV19	NA	TRBD1	TRBJ2-1	TGTGCCAGTAGCCGGGACAGCTACAATGAGCAGTTCTTC	CASSRDSYNEQFF
TRBV7-9	once	NA	TRBJ2-2	TGTGCCAGCAGCCGCCCCAACACCGGGGAGCTGTTTTTT	CASSRPNTGELFF
TRBV15	NA	TRBD1	TRBJ2-7	TGTGCCACCAGCTCCCCTCCGGGCCAGGGGGCCTACGAGCAGTACTTC	CATSSPPGQGAYEQYF
TRBV27	NA	NA	TRBJ2-2	TGTGCCAGCAGTTTTGCTAGAAACACCGGGGAGCTGTTTTTT	CASSFARNTGELFF
TRBV21-1	NA	NA	TRBJ1-1	TGTGCCAGCACCAACAAGACCGATATGAACACTGAAGCTTTCTTT	CASTNKTDMNTEAFF
TRBV4-3	NA	NA	TRBJ2-7	TGCGCCAGCAGCCAACACGCGGACTCCTACGAGCAGTACTTC	CASSQHADSYEQYF
TRBV18	NA	NA	TRBJ2-2	TGTGCCACCGGGACGGATACGAACACCGGGGAGCTGTTTTTT	CATGTDTNTGELFF
TRBV10-3	NA	NA	TRBJ1-1	TGTGCCATCAGCAACGGGATCGGCAGGGAATCGAACACTGAAGCTTTCTTT	CAISNGIGRESNTEAFF
TRBV7-6	NA	TRBD2	TRBJ2-7	TGTGCCAGCAGCTCGACTAGCGGGAGAACCTACGAGCAGTACTTC	CASSSTSGRTYEQYF
TRBV13	NA	TRBD1	TRBJ1-2	TGTGCCAGCAGCTTAACGGGACAGGGGGACTATGGCTACACCTTC	CASSLTGQGDYGYTF
TRBV5-6	NA	TRBD1	TRBJ1-4	TGTGCCAGCAGCTTAGGGACAGCATCAATTTTT	CASSLGTASIF
TRBV27	NA	NA	TRBJ1-2	TGTGCCAGCAGCCACACTGGGACGGAGAACTATGGCTACACCTTC	CASSHTGTENYGYTF
TRBV9	NA	NA	TRBJ1-1	TGTGCCAGCAGCGCTCTACAGGGTTCGGGCACTGAAGCTTTCTTT	CASSALQGSGTEAFF
TRBV14	few	NA	TRBJ2-7	TGTGCCAGCAGCCAGCTCCAGGGGTCCTACGAGCAGTACTTC	CASSQLQGSYEQYF
TRBV5-8	NA	NA	TRBJ2-6	TGTGCCAGCAGCTTTACTACCCCATTCTCTCTCGGGGCCAACGTCCTGACTTTC	CASSFTTPFSLGANVLTF
TRBV5-6	NA	NA	TRBJ2-1	TGTGCCAGCAGCTTGGTGGTCAATGAGCAGTTCTTC	CASSLVVNEQFF